The present T cell receptor (beta chain) was sequenced within a study of regulatory T cells in long-lasting Graves disease. Sample time point: persistent/refractory GD, antithyroid drugs over 5 years with positive TRAb. TCR sequences were obtained from RNA taken from PBMCs. It was an endocrinology department in Xi'an, China, that provided the patients. With V trimmed by 5 bases and J by 0 bases, 15 bases remained unmatched. Germline-derived CDR1 and CDR2 are MNHNS and SASEGT. The CDR3 loop spans 18 amino acids. This clonotype was picked up many times. No antigen is known for it. Overall study findings and caveats: The persistent group shared around 2,600 public clonotypes, more than the approximately 1,000 shared by new patients.

TCR beta libraries were built with iRepertoire HTBI primers and Arm-PCR of CDR3 regions. TCRdb independently ran MiXCR on the multiplex PCR reads; one entry per CDR3 protein. The table records hundreds of thousands of distinct CDR3 sequences, 22% of them present only once. This specimen consisted of peripheral blood mononuclear cells (PBMCs), obtained when the disease was refractory, from a patient treated with antithyroid drugs. This clonotype was sampled from a female donor with Graves disease. V gene TRBV6-1 combines with J gene TRBJ1-2; 7 bases agree with TRBD1. CDR3 sequence (DNA): TGTGCCAGCAGTCCGCGGTCCGGGGACAGACGAGCTAACTATGGCTACACCTTC. This translates into CASSPRSGDRRANYGYTF.